These T cell receptor beta chains were read from a single sample in a study of shared clonotypes between healthy human individuals. This table comes from immunoSEQ multiplex PCR, and its TCRdb copy is limited to in-frame clones, with some not included. This repertoire shows around 750,000 clones, around 67% found once; its top ten account for about 1.7%. The sequenced sample was memory CD4+ T cells sorted from blood. The source is a woman aged 25 to 39 in good health. The CDR3 runs from the conserved cysteine through the conserved F or W. The D gene is left open where the match is weak. The listing skips clone size in some rows; elsewhere it reads once, few, many or a size class.

17	NA	TRBV4-2	TRBJ2-1	TRBD2	CASSRPSGTSSYNEQFF	TGTGCCAGCAGCCGACCTAGCGGGACCAGCTCCTACAATGAGCAGTTCTTC
16	NA	TRBV19	TRBJ2-2	TRBD1	CASSIGAGGAAGELFF	TGTGCCAGTAGTATCGGGGCAGGGGGCGCGGCCGGGGAGCTGTTTTTT
14	NA	TRBV19	TRBJ2-5	NA	CASGGRGAGGPQYF	TGTGCCAGTGGGGGCCGGGGTGCAGGGGGGCCCCAGTACTTC
17	once	TRBV4-1	TRBJ2-5	NA	CASSQDRGQRLQETQYF	TGCGCCAGCAGCCAAGATAGGGGTCAACGTTTACAAGAGACCCAGTACTTC
14	NA	TRBV30	TRBJ2-7	TRBD1	CAWRPGQNPYEQYF	TGTGCCTGGAGGCCGGGACAGAACCCCTACGAGCAGTACTTC
15	NA	TRBV5-1	TRBJ1-1	NA	CASSLAPGVTSEAFF	TGCGCCAGCAGCTTGGCTCCGGGGGTAACGTCTGAAGCTTTCTTT
15	NA	TRBV19	TRBJ2-3	NA	CASRRRQGITDTQYF	TGTGCCAGTAGGCGGAGGCAGGGGATCACAGATACGCAGTATTTT
15	NA	TRBV19	TRBJ1-2	TRBD1	CASSINTGGNYGYTF	TGTGCCAGTAGTATCAATACAGGGGGGAACTATGGCTACACCTTC
17	NA	TRBV2	TRBJ2-3	NA	CASSSPRTQARTDTQYF	TGTGCCAGCAGTTCCCCGAGAACCCAAGCCCGGACAGATACGCAGTATTTT
13	few	TRBV7-3	TRBJ2-2	NA	CASSPQRDGELFF	TGTGCCAGCAGCCCCCAGAGGGACGGGGAGCTGTTTTTT
14	NA	TRBV6-5	TRBJ1-5	TRBD1	CASRGQGGNQPQHF	TGTGCCAGCAGGGGACAGGGAGGCAATCAGCCCCAGCATTTT
15	many	TRBV5-6	TRBJ1-2	TRBD1	CASSLWTGGAYGYTF	TGTGCCAGCAGCTTGTGGACAGGGGGCGCCTATGGCTACACCTTC
14	NA	TRBV10-2	TRBJ2-7	TRBD2	CASREISGSHEQYF	TGCGCCAGCAGGGAAATTAGCGGGAGCCACGAGCAGTACTTC